The 16 T cell receptor beta chains below all came from one sample that was sequenced in a study of graft-versus-host responses after intestinal transplantation. Measured with immunoSEQ multiplex PCR; TCRdb has only the in-frame clones, and not every one. The sample contains approximately 79,000 clones, roughly 80% of which appear only once. No antigen is known for these receptors. Source: unstimulated CD4+ T cells sorted from spleen or lymph node cells, taken before intestinal transplant. The receptors originated from a human donor who received an intestinal transplant.

A word on this clone: At the DNA level, this CDR3 is encoded by other sequences in the same sample as well. The CDR3 loop reads CASSSDSLYGYTF. The CDR3 coding sequence is TGCGCCAGCAGCTCCGACAGTCTCTATGGCTACACCTTC. The chain joins TRBV5-1 to TRBJ1-2; tentatively, D is TRBD1 (5 bases). This CDR3 is built from 13 residues. Germline V lookup: CDR1 SGHRS, CDR2 YFSETQ. Trimming removed 3 bases at V and 4 bases at J, with 10 bases between.

This chain uses TRBV5-1 with TRBJ2-1; 10 bases fit TRBD2. V dropped 5 bases and J dropped 5; count of bases not matched to a gene: 7. There are 15 residues in the CDR3. Germline CDR1 SGHRS, CDR2 YFSETQ. CDR3 coding DNA: TGCGCCAGCAGTTTCCTAGCGGGGGAAAACAATGAGCAGTTCTTC. As protein: CASSFLAGENNEQFF.

The rearrangement uses TRBV18 and TRBJ2-1; TRBD2 is a possible D gene (6 bases). The CDR3 spans 15 residues. Looked up from germline, CDR1 is KGHSH and CDR2 is LQKENI. Trimming removed 4 bases at V and 0 bases at J, with 10 bases between. The DNA for the CDR3 is TGTGCCAGCTCACGGGGCGGGACCTCCTACAATGAGCAGTTCTTC. Residues: CASSRGGTSYNEQFF.

V is TRBV28 and J is TRBJ2-4; tentatively, D is TRBD1 (5 bases). Germline CDR1 is MDHEN and CDR2 is SYDVKM. Trimming removed 6 bases from V and 0 bases from J, with 12 bases in between. The CDR3 contains 15 residues. CDR3 amino acids: CASSEGVEAKNIQYF. DNA for the CDR3: TGTGCCAGCAGCGAAGGGGTAGAAGCCAAAAACATTCAGTACTTC.

V is TRBV5-1 and J is TRBJ2-2; weak D call: TRBD2 (5 bases). V lost 1 base and J 1 base, leaving 14 bases between the germline ends. The CDR3 spans 17 residues. Germline CDR1 reads SGHRS; CDR2 reads YFSETQ. Here the CDR3 DNA reads TGCGCCAGCAGCTTGTTAGGAGGAAGAGGGAACACCGGGGAGCTGTTTTTT. Encoded protein: CASSLLGGRGNTGELFF. The whole variable domain, filled in from reference TRBV5-1 and TRBJ2-2, reads KAGVTQTPRYLIKTRGQQVTLSCSPISGHRSVSWYQQTPGQGLQFLFEYFSETQRNKGNFPGRFSGRQFSNSRSEMNVSTLELGDSALYLCASSLLGGRGNTGELFFGEGSRLTVL.

The chain combines TRBV9 with TRBJ2-5, with 15 nucleotides matching TRBD2. The V segment lost 4 bases and the J segment 5 bases; nucleotides outside the gene matches: 3. Germline V gives CDR1 SGDLS, CDR2 YYNGEE. The CDR3 has 15 amino acids. The CDR3 is CASSRTSGRAETQYF. The CDR3 DNA is TGTGCCAGCAGCAGGACTAGCGGGAGGGCCGAGACCCAGTACTTC.

This chain connects TRBV6-5 to TRBJ1-3, with D perhaps matching TRBD1 (6 bases). The germline V gene encodes CDR1 MNHEY and CDR2 SVGAGI. The CDR3 covers 15 residues. The V and J ends lost 5 bases and 4 bases respectively, with 15 bases between them. CDR3 in amino acids: CASSPRGGVGNTIYF. The CDR3 coding sequence is TGTGCCAGCAGTCCCCGGGGGGGCGTAGGAAACACCATATATTTT.

The rearrangement links TRBV6-1 to TRBJ2-3; possible D gene TRBD2, 6 bases. The germline gives CDR1 MNHNS, CDR2 SASEGT. Trimming removed 2 bases at V and 0 bases at J, with 18 bases between. The CDR3 consists of 18 residues. The CDR3 DNA follows: TGTGCCAGCAGTGAACGGGATCACCGCGGGACTAGCACAGATACGCAGTATTTT. Amino acids: CASSERDHRGTSTDTQYF.

The chain uses TRBV29-1 and TRBJ1-1; D is unclear. Deletions cut 4 bases from V and 5 bases from J, with 11 bases between. Germline V CDR1 and CDR2: SQVTM, ANQGSEA. CDR3 length equals 12 residues. CDR3 in amino acids: CSVVRAGTEAFF. The CDR3 DNA is TGCAGCGTTGTTCGGGCGGGAACTGAAGCTTTCTTT.

This chain links TRBV6-5 with TRBJ1-2; D not certain. The germline V gene has CDR1 MNHEY and CDR2 SVGAGI. Trimming took off 5 bases at V and 5 bases at J, with 9 bases between the two ends. The CDR3 extends over 12 amino acids. This CDR3 reads CASSQAFYGYTF. For the CDR3, the DNA is TGTGCCAGCAGTCAGGCCTTTTATGGCTACACCTTC.

The rearrangement links TRBV4-1 to TRBJ2-7; TRBD2 aligns across 11 bases. Germline V gene sequence: CDR1 MGHRA, CDR2 YSYEKL. V dropped 2 bases and J dropped 7; count of bases not matched to a gene: 13. CDR3 size: 17 residues. CDR3 bases: TGCGCCAGCAGCCAAATGCTCGAACTAGCGGGAGTGGGTGAGCAGTACTTC. Translating it yields CASSQMLELAGVGEQYF.

This chain connects TRBV6-1 to TRBJ1-3; 9 bases align to TRBD1. The CDR3 covers 14 residues. The V gene's germline CDR1 is MNHNS and CDR2 SASEGT. Unmatched junction bases numbered 3, after V lost 6 bases and J lost 3 bases. Here the CDR3 DNA reads TGTGCCAGCAGGAGGACAGGGGTTGGAAACACCATATATTTT. Translation: CASRRTGVGNTIYF.

The J gene is TRBJ1-4, the V gene TRBV5-5; D gene ambiguous. The CDR3 is made up of 11 amino acids. Germline assignment: CDR1 SGHKS and CDR2 YYEKEE (reference sequence). The V end was cut by 2 bases, the J end by 11 bases, with 7 bases between. The CDR3 DNA sequence: TGTGCCAGCAGCTTTGGCCAGAAACTGTTTTTT. This sequence encodes CASSFGQKLFF.

The V and J genes are TRBV18 and TRBJ1-5; no definite D call. V lost 4 bases to trimming and J lost 11 bases, with 24 bases between them. The CDR3 extends over 16 amino acids. CDR1 KGHSH and CDR2 LQKENI come from the germline V gene. DNA of the CDR3: TGTGCCAGCTCACAGGCGCGAGGCGTGATGATATCTTCCCAGCATTTT. Amino acid sequence: CASSQARGVMISSQHF.

In nucleotides, the CDR3 is TGTGCCAGCAGACGACAGGGGGTTGGCAATCAGCCCCAGCATTTT. Translated: CASRRQGVGNQPQHF. The V and J genes are TRBV6-5 and TRBJ1-5, with TRBD1 matching 9 bases. The trim removed 6 bases at V and 2 bases at J, leaving 5 bases unmatched. Germline CDR1 is MNHEY and CDR2 is SVGAGI. The CDR3 has 15 amino acids.

This chain links TRBV30 with TRBJ2-7; TRBD1 agrees at 9 bases. V was clipped by 5 bases and J by 9 bases; unmatched bases: 11. Germline-derived CDR1 and CDR2 are GTSNPN and SVGIG (reference sequence). CDR3 size: 13 residues. CDR3 sequence (DNA): TGTGCCTGGGCCCTGGGACAGGGTATAATGCAGTACTTC. This codes for CAWALGQGIMQYF.